A selection of T cell receptor beta chains follows, all from one sample in a study of blood T cell repertoires in COVID-19. Data came from immunoSEQ multiplex PCR; TCRdb stores just in-frame clones and leaves some out. The sample includes 68,000 or so clones, 65% to 80% of them seen just once. Sequences were obtained from peripheral blood. Receptors were obtained from a human donor in a cohort sampled during active COVID-19. The CDR3 runs from the conserved cysteine through the conserved F or W. A D gene is named only where the DNA matches it firmly. Only some rows state a clone size, as once, few, many or a class for expanded clones.

d_call	v_call	clone_size	j_call	cdr3_nt	cdr3_aa
TRBD2	TRBV27	few	TRBJ2-1	TGTGCCAGCAGTTTATTAGGGACTAGTTACAATGAGCAGTTCTTC	CASSLLGTSYNEQFF
TRBD2	TRBV9	-	TRBJ2-5	TGTGCCAGCAGCTCCGGGGGGAAAGAGACCCAGTACTTC	CASSSGGKETQYF
-	TRBV19	-	TRBJ1-1	TGTGCCAGTAGTATAGTCCGGACACTGAGCACTGAAGCTTTCTTT	CASSIVRTLSTEAFF
TRBD1	TRBV25-1	once	TRBJ1-2	TGTGCCAGCAGTGAATTTGACAGGGGATATGGCTACACCTTC	CASSEFDRGYGYTF
-	TRBV7-6	-	TRBJ1-1	TGTGCCAGCACTCCATCGGTGCGTACTGAAGCTTTCTTT	CASTPSVRTEAFF
-	TRBV2	-	TRBJ2-3	TGTGCCAGCACTGAGCGGGCCCCTTACACAGATACGCAGTATTTT	CASTERAPYTDTQYF
-	TRBV27	once	TRBJ1-2	TGTGCCAGCAGTTTAAGCTCAGGGAACTATGGCTACACCTTC	CASSLSSGNYGYTF
TRBD1	TRBV27	-	TRBJ2-3	TGTGCCAGCAGTGGGACAGACACAGATACGCAGTATTTT	CASSGTDTDTQYF
-	TRBV11-3	once	TRBJ1-1	TGTGCCAGCAGCAAACAGGGATCATCGGAAGCTTTCTTT	CASSKQGSSEAFF
-	TRBV4-1	-	TRBJ2-6	TGCGCCAGCAGCCAAGGGTGGGGGGCTGGGGCCAACGTCCTGACTTTC	CASSQGWGAGANVLTF
TRBD1	TRBV10-3	-	TRBJ2-3	TGTGCCATCAAGGGTCTCACCGGGACAGCGTTAGATACGCAGTATTTT	CAIKGLTGTALDTQYF
-	TRBV6-5	-	TRBJ2-4	TGTGCCAGCAGTTACGCCAGATTACCCCCCAAAAACATTCAGTACTTC	CASSYARLPPKNIQYF
-	TRBV7-9	-	TRBJ2-5	TGTGCCAGCAGCTTACCTCCGGGGGGCTCCAAAGGCGCCCAAGAGACCCAGTACTTC	CASSLPPGGSKGAQETQYF
TRBD2	TRBV19	-	TRBJ2-5	TGTGCCAGCGGTGGGCGGGAGAGAGAGACCCAGTACTTC	CASGGRERETQYF
TRBD1	TRBV29-1	-	TRBJ1-1	TGCAGCGCGGGCCGGGACAGCACTGAAGCTTTCTTT	CSAGRDSTEAFF
-	TRBV7-7	-	TRBJ2-1	TGTGCTAGCAGCTCCGCCCTATACAATGAGCAGTTCTTC	CASSSALYNEQFF
-	TRBV18	-	TRBJ1-2	TGTGCCAGCTCACCACTTCAACAGGGAGAGGGCTACACCTTC	CASSPLQQGEGYTF
TRBD1	TRBV5-1	-	TRBJ1-4	TGCGCCAGCAGCATCGGACAGGGCAGAGAAAAACTGTTTTTT	CASSIGQGREKLFF
-	TRBV23-1	-	TRBJ1-5	TGCGCCAGCAGTCCCCACGGCAGGAGCAATCAGCCCCAGCATTTT	CASSPHGRSNQPQHF
TRBD2	TRBV18	few	TRBJ2-7	TGTGCCAGCTCACTATATTCCGGGACTAGCGGTGCTAGCTCCTACGAGCAGTACTTC	CASSLYSGTSGASSYEQYF
TRBD2	TRBV4-1	-	TRBJ2-1	TGCGCCAGCAGCCTCATGACTAGCGGGAGCTCCTACAATGAGCAGTTCTTC	CASSLMTSGSSYNEQFF
TRBD2	TRBV9	-	TRBJ2-1	TGTGCCAGCAGCCCGGGGAGGCGGGGGGGTTACAATGAGCAGTTCTTC	CASSPGRRGGYNEQFF
-	TRBV12-2	-	TRBJ1-5	TGTGCAAGTCGCTTAGCGACGACAAGGGGTAGCAATCAGCCCCAGCATTTT	CASRLATTRGSNQPQHF
-	TRBV7-8	-	TRBJ1-1	TGTGCCAGCAGCAACAGCTTGACCGCGAACACTGAAGCTTTCTTT	CASSNSLTANTEAFF
-	TRBV7-3	-	TRBJ2-5	TGTGCCAGCAGCCCATGGGCCAGAGGGGGGGGCCAGGAGACCCAGTACTTC	CASSPWARGGGQETQYF
TRBD1	TRBV7-9	-	TRBJ1-1	TGTGCCAGCAGCTTAGAGACAGGGTGGACCACTGAAGCTTTCTTT	CASSLETGWTTEAFF
-	TRBV27	-	TRBJ1-6	TGTGCCAGCAGTTTTAGATCTTCACCCCTCCACTTT	CASSFRSSPLHF
-	TRBV7-9	few	TRBJ2-1	TGTGCCAGCAGCTTCGATGAGCAGTTCTTC	CASSFDEQFF
TRBD1	TRBV6-2/TRBV6-3	-	TRBJ1-5	TGTGCCAGCAGTTACTGGTCACAGGGGGATCAGCCCCAGCATTTT	CASSYWSQGDQPQHF
TRBD2	TRBV9	-	TRBJ2-2	TGTGCCAGCAGCGCCATCCCGACTAGCGGTTCCACCGGGGAGCTGTTTTTT	CASSAIPTSGSTGELFF
TRBD1	TRBV9	-	TRBJ2-6	TGTGCCAGCAGCGTGACAGGGTCCGGGGCCAACGTCCTGACTTTC	CASSVTGSGANVLTF
-	TRBV4-2	-	TRBJ1-5	TGTGCCAGCAGCCAAGATCGGCGGCCTTCCCTCAATCAGCCCCAGCATTTT	CASSQDRRPSLNQPQHF
TRBD1	TRBV28	once	TRBJ1-4	TGTGCCAGCAGGGCAGGGGGAAATGAAAAACTGTTTTTT	CASRAGGNEKLFF
TRBD2	TRBV30	-	TRBJ2-4	TGTGCCTGGAGGGGGACTAGCGGCAACATTCAGTACTTC	CAWRGTSGNIQYF
TRBD1	TRBV24-1	once	TRBJ2-1	TGTGCCACCAGTACGGACAGGGGACTTCTAGGACTCTCCTACAATGAGCAGTTCTTC	CATSTDRGLLGLSYNEQFF
TRBD1	TRBV7-9	-	TRBJ1-5	TGTGCCAGCAGCTACGGGACAGGGTTGAATCAGCCCCAGCATTTT	CASSYGTGLNQPQHF
-	TRBV3-1/TRBV3-2	few	TRBJ2-7	TGTGCCAGCAGCCAAGCGCTAGGAGGGTATGGCGAGCAGTACTTC	CASSQALGGYGEQYF
-	TRBV11-2	few	TRBJ1-3	TGTGCCAGCAGCCCCATTTGGCGAAACACCATATATTTT	CASSPIWRNTIYF
TRBD2	TRBV7-8	-	TRBJ2-5	TGTGCCAGCAGCTTATCTGGGACTAGCGGGAGGGCGTACTTC	CASSLSGTSGRAYF
TRBD2	TRBV19	once	TRBJ2-6	TGTGCCAGTAGTAAGACTAGCGGGTGGGACTCTGGGGCCAACGTCCTGACTTTC	CASSKTSGWDSGANVLTF
TRBD1	TRBV28	-	TRBJ1-6	TGTGCCAGCAGGACAGGGGGCGGCTCACCCCTCCACTTT	CASRTGGGSPLHF
TRBD1	TRBV29-1	-	TRBJ1-1	TGCAGCGTTGAACGGGGACAGCGGGCCGAAGCTTTCTTT	CSVERGQRAEAFF
-	TRBV11-2	-	TRBJ1-1	TGTGCCAGCAACCATGCAGGTCCTGAAGCTTTCTTT	CASNHAGPEAFF
-	TRBV28	-	TRBJ2-7	TGTGCCAGCAGCCTCGGAGGGTGGGAGCAGTACTTC	CASSLGGWEQYF
TRBD1	TRBV5-8	-	TRBJ2-1	TGTGCCAGCAGCTCCTTCGGACAGGGTGACTACAATGAGCAGTTCTTC	CASSSFGQGDYNEQFF
-	TRBV19	once	TRBJ1-1	TGTGCCAGTATGGCAGTCCTGAACACTGAAGCTTTCTTT	CASMAVLNTEAFF
-	TRBV7-6	few	TRBJ2-5	TGTGCCAGCAGCTCGGGACTTCAAGAGACCCAGTACTTC	CASSSGLQETQYF
TRBD2	TRBV10-1	-	TRBJ2-7	TGCGCCAGCAGTGAAACAGCGGGAGCAGTCGAGCAGTACTTC	CASSETAGAVEQYF
-	TRBV7-3	-	TRBJ1-1	TGTGCCAGCAGCTTTGGGGGGTACACTGAAGCTTTCTTT	CASSFGGYTEAFF
-	TRBV6-5	-	TRBJ2-7	TGTGCCAGCAGTTACGCTGCTAGCGCCTACGAGCAGTACTTC	CASSYAASAYEQYF